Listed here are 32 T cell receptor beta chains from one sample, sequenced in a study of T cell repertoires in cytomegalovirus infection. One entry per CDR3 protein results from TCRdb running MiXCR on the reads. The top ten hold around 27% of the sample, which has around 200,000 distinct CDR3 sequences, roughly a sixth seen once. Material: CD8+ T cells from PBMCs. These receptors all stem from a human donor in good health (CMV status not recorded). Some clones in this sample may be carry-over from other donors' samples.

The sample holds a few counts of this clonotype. The CDR3 region has the DNA TGTGCCATCAGTGAGACAGTGGAGACCCAGTACTTC. Protein sequence: CAISETVETQYF. The V gene is TRBV10-3, the J gene TRBJ2-5; unclear D gene. This CDR3 has 12 amino acids. Germline V gene sequence: CDR1 ENHRY, CDR2 SYGVKD. The V end was cut by 2 bases, the J end by 5 bases, with 6 bases between.

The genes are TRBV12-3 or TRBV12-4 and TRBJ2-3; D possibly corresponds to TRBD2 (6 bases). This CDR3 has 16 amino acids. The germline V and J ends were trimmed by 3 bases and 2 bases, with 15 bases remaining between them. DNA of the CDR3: TGTGCCAGCAGTTTTGTTCCGGGACTTCTCACAGATACGCAGTATTTT. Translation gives CASSFVPGLLTDTQYF.

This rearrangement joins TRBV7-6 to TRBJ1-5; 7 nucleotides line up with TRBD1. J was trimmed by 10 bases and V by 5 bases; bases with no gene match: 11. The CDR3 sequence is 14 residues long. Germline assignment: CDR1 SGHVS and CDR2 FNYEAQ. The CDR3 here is CASSLQGGSAPQHF. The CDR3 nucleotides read TGTGCCAGCAGCCTCCAGGGGGGATCAGCCCCCCAGCATTTT.

CDR3 loop: CASFSGSRYNEQFF. The CDR3, as DNA: TGTGCCAGCTTTAGCGGCAGTCGGTACAATGAGCAGTTCTTC. V is TRBV28 and J is TRBJ2-1; a possible D gene is TRBD2 (6 bases). Trimming shortened V by 8 bases and J by 4 bases, and 15 bases separated the two germline ends. The length of the CDR3 is 14 residues. CDR1 MDHEN and CDR2 SYDVKM come from the germline V gene.

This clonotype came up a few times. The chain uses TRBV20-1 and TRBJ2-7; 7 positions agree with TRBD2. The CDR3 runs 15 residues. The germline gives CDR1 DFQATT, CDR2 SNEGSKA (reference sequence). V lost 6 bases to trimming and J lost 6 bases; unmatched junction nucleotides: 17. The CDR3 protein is CSAAHPSGPLGEQYF. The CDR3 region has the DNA TGCAGTGCCGCCCATCCTAGCGGCCCCCTGGGCGAGCAGTACTTC.

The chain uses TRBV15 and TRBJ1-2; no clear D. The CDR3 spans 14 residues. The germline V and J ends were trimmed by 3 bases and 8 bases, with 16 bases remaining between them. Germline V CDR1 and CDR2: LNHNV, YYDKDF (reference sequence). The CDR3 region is CATSSGEPDQGYTF. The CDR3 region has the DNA TGTGCCACCAGCAGTGGAGAACCGGACCAGGGCTACACCTTC.

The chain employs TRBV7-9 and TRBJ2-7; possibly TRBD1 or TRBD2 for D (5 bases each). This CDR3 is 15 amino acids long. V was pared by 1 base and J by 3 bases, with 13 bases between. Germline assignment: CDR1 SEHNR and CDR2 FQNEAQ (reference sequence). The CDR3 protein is CASSLVGENNYEQYF. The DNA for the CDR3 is TGTGCCAGCAGCTTAGTGGGGGAGAACAACTACGAGCAGTACTTC.

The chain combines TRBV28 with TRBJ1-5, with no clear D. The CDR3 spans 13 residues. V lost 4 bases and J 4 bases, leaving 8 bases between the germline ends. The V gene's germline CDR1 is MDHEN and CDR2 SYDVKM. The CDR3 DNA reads TGTGCCAGCAGTTGGGTACAAAATCAGCCCCAGCATTTT. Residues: CASSWVQNQPQHF.

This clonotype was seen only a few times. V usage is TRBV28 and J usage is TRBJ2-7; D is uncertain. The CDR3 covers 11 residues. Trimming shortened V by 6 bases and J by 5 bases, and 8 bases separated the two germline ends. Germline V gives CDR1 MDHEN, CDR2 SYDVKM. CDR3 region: CASSPLDEQYF. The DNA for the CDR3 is TGTGCCAGCAGCCCCCTCGACGAGCAGTACTTC. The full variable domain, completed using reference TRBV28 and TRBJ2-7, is DVKVTQSSRYLVKRTGEKVFLECVQDMDHENMFWYRQDPGLGLRLIYFSYDVKMKEKGDIPEGYSVSREKKERFSLILESASTNQTSMYLCASSPLDEQYFGPGTRLTVT.

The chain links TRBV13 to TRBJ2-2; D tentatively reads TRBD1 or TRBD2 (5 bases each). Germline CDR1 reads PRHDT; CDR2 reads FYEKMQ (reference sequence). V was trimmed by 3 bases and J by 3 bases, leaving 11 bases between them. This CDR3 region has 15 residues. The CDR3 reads CASSFGTRDTGELFF. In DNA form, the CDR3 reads TGTGCCAGCAGCTTCGGGACCCGCGACACCGGGGAGCTGTTTTTT.

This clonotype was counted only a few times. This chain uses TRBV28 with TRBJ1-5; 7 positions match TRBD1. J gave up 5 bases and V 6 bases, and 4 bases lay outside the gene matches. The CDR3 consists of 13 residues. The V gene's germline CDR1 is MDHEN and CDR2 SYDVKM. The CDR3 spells CASSRDRYQPQHF. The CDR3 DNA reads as TGTGCCAGCAGCCGGGACAGATATCAGCCCCAGCATTTT. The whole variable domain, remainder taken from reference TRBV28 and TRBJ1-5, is DVKVTQSSRYLVKRTGEKVFLECVQDMDHENMFWYRQDPGLGLRLIYFSYDVKMKEKGDIPEGYSVSREKKERFSLILESASTNQTSMYLCASSRDRYQPQHFGDGTRLSIL.

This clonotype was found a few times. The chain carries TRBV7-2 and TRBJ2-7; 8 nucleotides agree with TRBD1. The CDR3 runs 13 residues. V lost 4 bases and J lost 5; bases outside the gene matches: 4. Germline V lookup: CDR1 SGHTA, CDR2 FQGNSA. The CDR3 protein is CASSWTGPDEQYF. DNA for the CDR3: TGTGCCAGCAGCTGGACAGGGCCCGACGAGCAGTACTTC.

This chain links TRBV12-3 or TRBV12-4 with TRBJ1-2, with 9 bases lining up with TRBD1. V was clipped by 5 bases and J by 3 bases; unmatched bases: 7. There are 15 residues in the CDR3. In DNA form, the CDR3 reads TGTGCCAGCAGTCCGGGGACAGGGATCGACTATGGCTACACCTTC. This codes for CASSPGTGIDYGYTF.

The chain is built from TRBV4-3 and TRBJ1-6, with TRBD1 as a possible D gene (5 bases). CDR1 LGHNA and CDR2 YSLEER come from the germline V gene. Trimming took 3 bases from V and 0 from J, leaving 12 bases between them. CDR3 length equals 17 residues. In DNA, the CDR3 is TGCGCCAGCAGCCAGTATTCCGACAGCTCCTATAATTCACCCCTCCACTTT. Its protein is CASSQYSDSSYNSPLHF.

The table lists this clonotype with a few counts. CDR3: CASSPRDRGIRNSPLHF. The CDR3 nucleotides are TGTGCCAGCAGCCCCCGGGACAGGGGAATTAGGAATTCACCCCTCCACTTT. The V call is TRBV7-2, the J call TRBJ1-6, with 10 bases that match TRBD1. The CDR3 has 17 amino acids. The ends lost 5 bases at V and 7 bases at J; junction bases unmatched: 11. Germline lookup yields CDR1 SGHTA and CDR2 FQGNSA.

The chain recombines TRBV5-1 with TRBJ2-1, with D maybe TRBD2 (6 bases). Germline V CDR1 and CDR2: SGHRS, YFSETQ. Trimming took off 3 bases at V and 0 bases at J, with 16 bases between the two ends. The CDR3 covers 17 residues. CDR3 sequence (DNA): TGCGCCAGCAGCTATTTGGGACTTCCCAGCTCCTACAATGAGCAGTTCTTC. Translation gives CASSYLGLPSSYNEQFF.

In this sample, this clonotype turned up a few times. CDR3 nucleotide sequence: TGTGCCAGCAGCTTAGCGGCTCCAGGGGTAAAGACCCAGTACTTC. Translation gives CASSLAAPGVKTQYF. This chain uses TRBV7-9 with TRBJ2-5, with D possibly being TRBD1 (6 bases). V was trimmed by 0 bases and J by 6 bases, leaving 14 bases between them. The CDR3 runs 15 residues. The V gene's germline CDR1 is SEHNR and CDR2 FQNEAQ (reference sequence). Using reference TRBV7-9 and TRBJ2-5 for the parts outside the CDR3, the full variable domain is DTGVSQNPRHKITKRGQNVTFRCDPISEHNRLYWYRQTLGQGPEFLTYFQNEAQLEKSRLLSDRFSAERPKGSFSTLEIQRTEQGDSAMYLCASSLAAPGVKTQYFGPGTRLLVL.

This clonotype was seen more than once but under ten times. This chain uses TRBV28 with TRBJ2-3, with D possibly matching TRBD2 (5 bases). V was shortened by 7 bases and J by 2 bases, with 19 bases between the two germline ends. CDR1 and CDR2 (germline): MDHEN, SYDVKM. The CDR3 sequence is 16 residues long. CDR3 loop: CASIRVAGSSTDTQYF. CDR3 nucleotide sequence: TGTGCCAGCATTCGGGTGGCGGGCTCTTCCACAGATACGCAGTATTTT.

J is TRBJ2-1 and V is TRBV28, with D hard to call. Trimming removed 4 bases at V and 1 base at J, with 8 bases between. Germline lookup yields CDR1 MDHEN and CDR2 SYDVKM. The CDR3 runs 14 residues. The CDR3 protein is CASSSPPSYNEQFF. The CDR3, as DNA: TGTGCCAGCAGTTCCCCTCCGTCCTACAATGAGCAGTTCTTC.

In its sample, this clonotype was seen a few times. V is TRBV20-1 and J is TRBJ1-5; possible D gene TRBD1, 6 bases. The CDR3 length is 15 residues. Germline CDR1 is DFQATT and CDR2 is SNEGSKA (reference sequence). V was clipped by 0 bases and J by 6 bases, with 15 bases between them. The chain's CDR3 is CSARDKGGLVQPQHF. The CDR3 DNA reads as TGCAGTGCTAGAGACAAGGGGGGTTTGGTTCAGCCCCAGCATTTT.

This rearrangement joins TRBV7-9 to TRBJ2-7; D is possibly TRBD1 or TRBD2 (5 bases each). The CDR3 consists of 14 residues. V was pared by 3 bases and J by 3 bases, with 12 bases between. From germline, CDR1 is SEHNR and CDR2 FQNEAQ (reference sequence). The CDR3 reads CASSFRDRYYEQYF. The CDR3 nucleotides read TGTGCCAGCAGCTTCCGGGACCGATACTACGAGCAGTACTTC.

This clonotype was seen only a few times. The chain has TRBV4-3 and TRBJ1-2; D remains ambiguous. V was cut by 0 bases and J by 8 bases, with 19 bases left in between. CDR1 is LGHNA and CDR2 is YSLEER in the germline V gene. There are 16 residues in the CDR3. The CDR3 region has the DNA TGCGCCAGCAGCCAAGAAAGCCCCGGTCAAAGGGAGGGCTACACCTTC. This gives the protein CASSQESPGQREGYTF.

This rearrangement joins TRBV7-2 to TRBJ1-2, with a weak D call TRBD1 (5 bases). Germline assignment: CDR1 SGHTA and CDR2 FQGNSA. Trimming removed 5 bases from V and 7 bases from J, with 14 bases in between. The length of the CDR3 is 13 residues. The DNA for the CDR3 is TGTGCCAGCAGCCGAAACCCAGGGATTGGCTACACCTTC. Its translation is CASSRNPGIGYTF. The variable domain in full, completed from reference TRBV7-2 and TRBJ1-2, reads GAGVSQSPSNKVTEKGKDVELRCDPISGHTALYWYRQSLGQGLEFLIYFQGNSAPDKSGLPSDRFSAERTGGSVSTLTIQRTQQEDSAVYLCASSRNPGIGYTFGSGTRLTVV.

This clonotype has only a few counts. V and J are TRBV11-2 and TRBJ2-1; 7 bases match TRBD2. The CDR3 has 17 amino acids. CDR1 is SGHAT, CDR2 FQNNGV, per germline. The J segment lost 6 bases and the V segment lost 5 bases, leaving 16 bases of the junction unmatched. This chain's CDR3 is CASSPIRGRETLNEQFF. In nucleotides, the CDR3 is TGTGCCAGCAGCCCAATACGGGGGAGGGAAACACTCAATGAGCAGTTCTTC.

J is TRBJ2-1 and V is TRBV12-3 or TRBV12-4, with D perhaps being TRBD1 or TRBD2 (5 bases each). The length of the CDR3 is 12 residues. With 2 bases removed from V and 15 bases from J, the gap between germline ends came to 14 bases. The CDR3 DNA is TGTGCCAGCAGTTTAACCGGGGCAGGGAGGTTCTTC. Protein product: CASSLTGAGRFF.

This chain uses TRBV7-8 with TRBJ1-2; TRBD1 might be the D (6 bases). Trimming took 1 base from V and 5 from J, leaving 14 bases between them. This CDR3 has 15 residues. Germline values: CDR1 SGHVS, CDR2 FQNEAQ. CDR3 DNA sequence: TGTGCCAGCAGCTTAGTACCAGGGGAATCTTATGGCTACACCTTC. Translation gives CASSLVPGESYGYTF.

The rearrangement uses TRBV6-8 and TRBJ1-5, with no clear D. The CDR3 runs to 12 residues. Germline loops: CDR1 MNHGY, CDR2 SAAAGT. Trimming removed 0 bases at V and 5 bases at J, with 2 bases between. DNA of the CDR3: TGTGCCAGCAGTTACTCCTATCAGCCCCAGCATTTT. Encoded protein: CASSYSYQPQHF.

The CDR3: CASSLTESSTDTQYF. The CDR3 bases are TGTGCCAGCAGCTTAACGGAATCTAGCACAGATACGCAGTATTTT. This chain joins TRBV13 and TRBJ2-3; D uncertain. V was pared by 2 bases and J by 0 bases, with 9 bases between. This CDR3 spans 15 amino acids. Germline V CDR1 and CDR2: PRHDT, FYEKMQ (reference sequence).

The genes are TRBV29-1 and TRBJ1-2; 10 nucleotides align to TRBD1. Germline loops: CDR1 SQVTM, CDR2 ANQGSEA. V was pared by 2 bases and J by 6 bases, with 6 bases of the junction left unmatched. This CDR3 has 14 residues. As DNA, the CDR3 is TGCAGCGTTGAATTTCTGGGACAGGGGAATGGCTACACCTTC. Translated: CSVEFLGQGNGYTF.

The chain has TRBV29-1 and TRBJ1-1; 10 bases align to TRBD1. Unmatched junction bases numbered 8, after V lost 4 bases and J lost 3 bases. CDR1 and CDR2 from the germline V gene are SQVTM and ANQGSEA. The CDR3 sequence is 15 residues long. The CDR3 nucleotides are TGCAGCGTTGTCTCCCTCGGACAGGGGGACACTGAAGCTTTCTTT. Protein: CSVVSLGQGDTEAFF.

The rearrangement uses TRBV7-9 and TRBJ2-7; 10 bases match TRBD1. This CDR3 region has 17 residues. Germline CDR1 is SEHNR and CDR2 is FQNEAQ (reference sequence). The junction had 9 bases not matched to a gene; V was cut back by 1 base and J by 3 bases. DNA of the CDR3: TGTGCCAGCAGCTTAGGTGAGGGACAGGGGCCTTACTACGAGCAGTACTTC. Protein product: CASSLGEGQGPYYEQYF.

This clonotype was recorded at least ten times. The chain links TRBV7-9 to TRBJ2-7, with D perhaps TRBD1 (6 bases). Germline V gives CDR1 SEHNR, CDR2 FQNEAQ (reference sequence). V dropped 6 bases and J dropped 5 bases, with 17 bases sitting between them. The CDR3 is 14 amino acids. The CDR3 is CASSKTGTRNEQYF. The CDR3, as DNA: TGTGCCAGCAGTAAAACCGGGACAAGGAACGAGCAGTACTTC. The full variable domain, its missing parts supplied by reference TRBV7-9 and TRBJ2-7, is DTGVSQNPRHKITKRGQNVTFRCDPISEHNRLYWYRQTLGQGPEFLTYFQNEAQLEKSRLLSDRFSAERPKGSFSTLEIQRTEQGDSAMYLCASSKTGTRNEQYFGPGTRLTVT.